One sample yielded the 5 T cell receptor beta chains listed below, sequenced in a study of Graves' ophthalmopathy and Graves' hyperthyroidism. Amplification targeted the TCR beta CDR3 regions, with RNA transcripts as the source material. A first-round RT-PCR used HTBI primers, followed by a second-round multiplex PCR. TCRdb called the multiplex PCR reads again in MiXCR, with one record for every CDR3 protein. The sample has roughly 350,000 distinct CDR3 sequences; 15% to 20% are singletons. The sequencing input was peripheral blood. The receptors shown here come from an adult woman with stable Graves' hyperthyroidism.

This clonotype has at least ten counts. The chain couples TRBV28 to TRBJ1-1; the D gene is possibly TRBD1 (5 bases). The CDR3 extends over 14 amino acids. Germline lookup yields CDR1 MDHEN and CDR2 SYDVKM. Trimming took off 5 bases at V and 5 bases at J, with 15 bases between the two ends. For the CDR3, the DNA is TGTGCCAGCAGTCCAAACCGTGGGGGAACTGAAGCTTTCTTT. Its protein product is CASSPNRGGTEAFF.

This clonotype was seen ten or more times. The chain joins TRBV12-5 to TRBJ2-1; a possible D gene is TRBD2 (6 bases). The CDR3 extends over 13 amino acids. Germline loops: CDR1 LGHNT, CDR2 FRNRAP. V was trimmed by 0 bases and J by 15 bases, leaving 15 bases between them. The CDR3 DNA follows: TGTGCTAGTGGTTTGGTTGGGACCCGGGGGACGTTCTTC. This sequence encodes CASGLVGTRGTFF.

Many counts were recorded for this clonotype. This CDR3 is CASRTTVTNTGELFF. For the CDR3, the DNA is TGCGCCAGCCGGACCACTGTAACGAACACCGGGGAGCTGTTTTTT. The genes are TRBV4-1 and TRBJ2-2; no reliable D call. The CDR3 is 15 amino acids. The V gene lost 8 bases and the J gene lost 0 bases, with 13 bases spanning the gap. Germline V lookup: CDR1 MGHRA, CDR2 YSYEKL.

The genes are TRBV20-1 and TRBJ2-7, with 12 bases lining up with TRBD2. CDR1 and CDR2 (germline): DFQATT, SNEGSKA (reference sequence). V shed 5 bases and J 3 bases; nucleotides not matched to a gene: 8. The CDR3 loop spans 15 amino acids. CDR3 region: CSAPGLAGRGYEQYF. The CDR3 nucleotides are TGCAGTGCTCCGGGACTAGCGGGTAGGGGCTACGAGCAGTACTTC.

The rearrangement uses TRBV7-2 and TRBJ2-2; 9 bases are shared with TRBD2. The CDR3 consists of 15 residues. The germline V gene has CDR1 SGHTA and CDR2 FQGNSA. V lost 5 bases, J lost 8 bases, and 9 bases stayed unmatched. The CDR3 DNA follows: TGTGCCAGCAGCGAGACCGGGACTAGCCCTGGGGAGCTGTTTTTT. Its protein is CASSETGTSPGELFF. Looking up the rest from reference TRBV7-2 and TRBJ2-2 gives the full variable domain: GAGVSQSPSNKVTEKGKDVELRCDPISGHTALYWYRQSLGQGLEFLIYFQGNSAPDKSGLPSDRFSAERTGGSVSTLTIQRTQQEDSAVYLCASSETGTSPGELFFGEGSRLTVL.